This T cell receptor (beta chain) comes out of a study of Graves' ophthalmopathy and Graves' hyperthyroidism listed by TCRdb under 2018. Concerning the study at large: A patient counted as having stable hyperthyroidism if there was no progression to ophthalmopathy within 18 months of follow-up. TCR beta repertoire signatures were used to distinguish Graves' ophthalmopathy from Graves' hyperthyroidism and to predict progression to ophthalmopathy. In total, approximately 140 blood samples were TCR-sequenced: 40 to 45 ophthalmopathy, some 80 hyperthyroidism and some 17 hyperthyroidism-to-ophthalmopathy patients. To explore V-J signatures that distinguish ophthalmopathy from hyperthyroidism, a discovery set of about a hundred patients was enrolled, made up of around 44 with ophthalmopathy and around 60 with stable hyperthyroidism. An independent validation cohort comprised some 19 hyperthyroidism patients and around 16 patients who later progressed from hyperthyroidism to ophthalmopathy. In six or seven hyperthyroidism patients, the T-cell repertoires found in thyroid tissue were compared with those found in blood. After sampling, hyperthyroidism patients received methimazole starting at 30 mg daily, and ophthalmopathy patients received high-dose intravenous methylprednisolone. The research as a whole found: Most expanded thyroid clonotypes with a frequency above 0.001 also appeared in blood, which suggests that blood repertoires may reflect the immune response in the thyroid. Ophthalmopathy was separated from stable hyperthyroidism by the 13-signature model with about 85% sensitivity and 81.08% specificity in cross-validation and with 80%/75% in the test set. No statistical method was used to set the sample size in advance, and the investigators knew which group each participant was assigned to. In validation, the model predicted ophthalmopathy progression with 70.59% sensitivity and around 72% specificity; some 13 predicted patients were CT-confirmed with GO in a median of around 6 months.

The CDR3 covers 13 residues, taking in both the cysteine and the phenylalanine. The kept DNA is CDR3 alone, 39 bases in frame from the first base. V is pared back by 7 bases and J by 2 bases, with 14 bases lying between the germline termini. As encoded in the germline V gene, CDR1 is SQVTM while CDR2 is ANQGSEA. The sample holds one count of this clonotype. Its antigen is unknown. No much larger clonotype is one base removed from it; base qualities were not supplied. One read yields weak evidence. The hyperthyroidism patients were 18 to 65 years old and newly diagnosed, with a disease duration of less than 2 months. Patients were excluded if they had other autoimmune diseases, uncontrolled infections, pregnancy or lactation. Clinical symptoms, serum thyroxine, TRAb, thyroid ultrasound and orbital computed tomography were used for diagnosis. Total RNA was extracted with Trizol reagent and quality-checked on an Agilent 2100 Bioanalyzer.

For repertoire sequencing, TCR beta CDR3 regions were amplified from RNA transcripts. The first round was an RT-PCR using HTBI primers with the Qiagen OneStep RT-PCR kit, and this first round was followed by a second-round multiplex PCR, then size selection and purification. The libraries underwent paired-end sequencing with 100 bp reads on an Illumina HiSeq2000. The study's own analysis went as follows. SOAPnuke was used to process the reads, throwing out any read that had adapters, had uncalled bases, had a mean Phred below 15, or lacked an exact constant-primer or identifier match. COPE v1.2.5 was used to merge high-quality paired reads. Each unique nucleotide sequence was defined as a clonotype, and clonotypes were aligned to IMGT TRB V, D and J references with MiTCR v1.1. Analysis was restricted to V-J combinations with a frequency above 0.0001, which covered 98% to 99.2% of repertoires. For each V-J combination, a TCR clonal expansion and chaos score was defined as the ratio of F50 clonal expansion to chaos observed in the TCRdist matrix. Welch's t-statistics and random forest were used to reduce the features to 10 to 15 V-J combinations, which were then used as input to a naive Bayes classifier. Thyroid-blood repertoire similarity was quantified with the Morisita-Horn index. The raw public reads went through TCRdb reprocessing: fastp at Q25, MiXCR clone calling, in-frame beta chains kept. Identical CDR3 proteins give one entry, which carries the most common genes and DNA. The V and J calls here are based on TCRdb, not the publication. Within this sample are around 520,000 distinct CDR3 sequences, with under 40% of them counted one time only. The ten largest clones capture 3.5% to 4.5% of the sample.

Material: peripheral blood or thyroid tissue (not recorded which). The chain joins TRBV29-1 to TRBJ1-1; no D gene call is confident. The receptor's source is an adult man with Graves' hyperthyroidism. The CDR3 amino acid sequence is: CSALDGVNTEAFF. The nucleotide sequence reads TGCAGCGCGCTCGACGGGGTCAACACTGAAGCTTTCTTT. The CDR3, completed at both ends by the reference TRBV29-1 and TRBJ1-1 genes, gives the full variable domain SAVISQKPSRDICQRGTSLTIQCQVDSQVTMMFWYRQQPGQSLTLIATANQGSEATYESGFVIDKFPISRPNLTFSTLTVSNMSPEDSSIYLCSALDGVNTEAFFGQGTRLTVV.